This TCR beta chain came from a study of cytomegalovirus exposure and HLA in healthy donors. Overall study findings and caveats: Cytomegalovirus-associated TCR beta chains were listed, numbering some 180. A subsequent analysis found that TCR clusters from the first cohort also tended to co-occur in the 120 validation repertoires, with around 94% of cluster scores above 0. Published work reported that the classifier diagnosed cytomegalovirus status with high specificity and sensitivity.

This CDR3 contains 14 residues. Germline CDR1 reads SGHNT; CDR2 reads YYREEE (reference sequence). With 4 bases removed from V and 1 base from J, the gap between germline ends came to 10 bases. About this clone itself: The target antigen is unknown.

Here immunoSEQ multiplex PCR was the method, and the copy in TCRdb shows in-frame clones only, minus some. This table has about 240,000 clones, around 85% appearing once. The sequenced sample was PBMCs. The V call is TRBV5-4, the J call TRBJ2-3, with D unclear. The TCR comes from a woman aged 25-40 years in good health and CMV-seropositive. CDR3 amino acids: CASSGDTRTDTQYF. CDR3 DNA sequence: TGTGCCAGCAGCGGCGACACTCGCACAGATACGCAGTATTTT.